The next 8 T cell receptor beta chains were all read from a single sample in a study of vaccination effects on CD4 cells after COVID-19. Prior to sequencing, the ViraFEST assay stimulated PBMC with viral peptide pools, which expanded the antigen-specific CD4+ T cells. At the end of about 10 days of culture, CD4+ T cells were isolated. These TCRs' antigens remain unknown. Here immunoSEQ multiplex PCR was the method, and the copy in TCRdb shows in-frame clones only, minus some. The sample holds tens of thousands of clones, roughly 72% seen once. The sequencing used CD4+ T cells from PBMCs cultured with HCoV-229E spike peptides, collected before COVID-19 vaccination. All receptors derive from a human donor who received a COVID-19 vaccine.

This rearrangement joins TRBV18 to TRBJ2-4; 11 bases agree with TRBD1. J lost 6 bases, V lost 3 bases, and 1 base had no gene match. CDR3 length: 14 amino acids. Germline V gives CDR1 KGHSH, CDR2 LQKENI. CDR3 DNA sequence: TGTGCCAGCTCACCCGGACAGGGGGCAAACATTCAGTACTTC. It is translated as CASSPGQGANIQYF.

There are a few counts of this clone. The chain employs TRBV6-6 and TRBJ1-2; tentative D call: TRBD1 (5 bases). Germline V lookup: CDR1 MNHNY, CDR2 SVGAGI (reference sequence). The CDR3 runs 14 residues. V was pared by 5 bases and J by 6 bases, with 16 bases between. The CDR3 reads CASSQQGGVDGYTF. In nucleotides, the CDR3 is TGTGCCAGCAGTCAGCAGGGCGGGGTAGATGGCTACACCTTC.

This chain uses TRBV5-1 with TRBJ2-2; either TRBD1 or TRBD2 may fit D (5 bases each). Germline V CDR1 and CDR2: SGHRS, YFSETQ. This CDR3 comprises 17 residues. V lost 4 bases and J 0 bases, leaving 16 bases between the germline ends. For the CDR3, the DNA is TGCGCCAGCAGCCCCACTCCACGGGGCACGAACACCGGGGAGCTGTTTTTT. Protein sequence: CASSPTPRGTNTGELFF. Complete variable domain (other parts from reference TRBV5-1 and TRBJ2-2): KAGVTQTPRYLIKTRGQQVTLSCSPISGHRSVSWYQQTPGQGLQFLFEYFSETQRNKGNFPGRFSGRQFSNSRSEMNVSTLELGDSALYLCASSPTPRGTNTGELFFGEGSRLTVL.

In this sample, this clone turned up a few times. The chain links TRBV2 to TRBJ2-7; the D is unclear. CDR3 length: 12 amino acids. The V end was cut by 5 bases, the J end by 3 bases, with 8 bases between. The germline V gene has CDR1 SNHLY and CDR2 FYNNEI. CDR3: CASSLDNYEQYV. The CDR3 region has the DNA TGTGCCAGCAGTCTAGACAACTACGAGCAGTACGTC.

The chain recombines TRBV7-2 with TRBJ2-3; the D is unclear. Trimming took off 3 bases at V and 4 bases at J, with 2 bases between the two ends. The CDR3 is 11 residues long. Germline V gene sequence: CDR1 SGHTA, CDR2 FQGNSA. The CDR3 loop is CASSFSDTQYF. CDR3 DNA: TGTGCCAGCAGCTTCTCAGATACGCAGTATTTT.

J is TRBJ2-2 and V is TRBV6-1; D not resolved. The germline V gene has CDR1 MNHNS and CDR2 SASEGT. The germline V and J ends were trimmed by 1 base and 6 bases, with 15 bases remaining between them. The CDR3 runs 16 residues. DNA for the CDR3: TGTGCCAGCAGTGAAGTCCATCCATCACGCCCCGGGGAGCTGTTTTTT. This gives the protein CASSEVHPSRPGELFF.

The chain has TRBV6-6 and TRBJ1-1; D remains ambiguous. The CDR3 consists of 13 residues. V lost 1 base to trimming and J lost 8 bases, with 11 bases between them. Germline values: CDR1 MNHNY, CDR2 SVGAGI (reference sequence). The CDR3 nucleotides are TGTGCCAGCAGTTACTTAAAGACGACAGAAGCTTTCTTT. Translation: CASSYLKTTEAFF.

The J gene is TRBJ2-5, the V gene TRBV4-1; 14 bases match TRBD2. The junction had 2 bases not matched to a gene; V was cut back by 1 base and J by 1 base. The length of the CDR3 is 17 residues. In germline, CDR1 is MGHRA, CDR2 YSYEKL. The CDR3 nucleotides are TGCGCCAGCAGCCAAGGGACTAGCGGGGGGATCCAAGAGACCCAGTACTTC. It codes for CASSQGTSGGIQETQYF.